The entry below gives a single T cell receptor (beta chain) sequence along with its context. The data were taken from a study of blood T cell repertoires in COVID-19. About the research overall: Both acute and convalescent COVID-19 samples were obtained from the United States, Italy and Spain. Nucleic acid was either cDNA or gDNA, and it came from T cells, B-cell-depleted T cells, or PBMCs.

Authors' analysis steps: Amplifying reference gene primers gave estimates of nucleated cell counts. Clones were sequenced by immunoSEQ multiplex PCR, and TCRdb holds only the in-frame ones, with some missing. The D gene and trimming were derived from the DNA, and the V and J assignments and clone size from that table. The sample has 100,000 to 150,000 clones, roughly 84% seen once. The CDR3 is made up of 15 amino acids. Germline V gives CDR1 SGHRS, CDR2 YFSETQ. The germline V and J ends were trimmed by 1 base and 2 bases, with 10 bases remaining between them. This TCR derives from a woman in her 30s who had recovered from COVID-19. The sample taken for sequencing was peripheral blood. V gene TRBV5-1 combines with J gene TRBJ1-3; D is possibly TRBD1 (5 bases). The CDR3 loop reads CASSLQGLTGNTIYF. In DNA form, the CDR3 reads TGCGCCAGCAGCTTGCAGGGATTAACTGGAAACACCATATATTTT.